Following are 19 T cell receptor beta chains from one sample sequenced in a study of identical twins. One entry per CDR3 protein results from TCRdb running MiXCR on the 5' RACE reads. The sample lists 600,000 to 800,000 distinct CDR3 sequences, 21% occurring once. Separately, the same data were catalogued under a study of T cells expressing NK-cell markers.

The sample taken for sequencing was PBMCs. The receptor source for this set is a woman younger than 35 in good health.

V usage is TRBV12-3 or TRBV12-4 and J usage is TRBJ2-5; 7 bases line up with TRBD1. CDR3 length: 13 amino acids. The V segment lost 6 bases and the J segment 1 base; nucleotides outside the gene matches: 2. The CDR3 spells CASRGQLQETQYF. The CDR3 region has the DNA TGTGCCAGCAGGGGACAGCTCCAAGAGACCCAGTACTTC.

The chain has TRBV5-6 and TRBJ2-7; 7 bases map to TRBD2. Per the germline V gene, CDR1 is SGHDT and CDR2 is YYEEEE. The CDR3 has 15 residues. The junction had 10 bases not matched to a gene; V was cut back by 4 bases and J by 3 bases. The CDR3 sequence: CASSLTLAAYYEQYF. CDR3 DNA: TGTGCCAGCAGCCTCACTCTAGCGGCCTACTACGAGCAGTACTTC. Supplemented by reference TRBV5-6 and TRBJ2-7, the full variable domain reads DAGVTQSPTHLIKTRGQQVTLRCSPKSGHDTVSWYQQALGQGPQFIFQYYEEEERQRGNFPDRFSGHQFPNYSSELNVNALLLGDSALYLCASSLTLAAYYEQYFGPGTRLTVT.

This clonotype was detected a few times. The V call is TRBV7-2, the J call TRBJ1-2, with D hard to call. The V gene's germline CDR1 is SGHTA and CDR2 FQGNSA. The CDR3 spans 14 residues. V was trimmed by 2 bases and J by 8 bases, leaving 15 bases between them. The CDR3 region is CASSLLSGVGGYTF. Written as DNA, the CDR3 is TGTGCCAGCAGCTTACTATCCGGGGTAGGAGGCTACACCTTC.

This chain uses TRBV6-1 with TRBJ2-7; no clear D gene. This CDR3 contains 13 residues. From germline, CDR1 is MNHNS and CDR2 SASEGT. Trimming took off 8 bases at V and 3 bases at J, with 14 bases between the two ends. CDR3 sequence: CASGSVTGYEQYF. For the CDR3, the DNA is TGTGCCAGCGGGTCAGTGACTGGCTACGAGCAGTACTTC.

This clonotype was observed a few times. The chain employs TRBV12-3 or TRBV12-4 and TRBJ2-1; the D gene is possibly TRBD1 (6 bases). The CDR3 contains 15 residues. The ends were cut back, 6 bases at V and 2 bases at J, with 14 bases in the middle. The CDR3, as DNA: TGTGCCAGCAGCAAGGCAGGGGAGCCCTACAATGAGCAGTTCTTC. Protein product: CASSKAGEPYNEQFF.

The chain carries TRBV28 and TRBJ2-7, with D perhaps matching TRBD2 (7 bases). V dropped 11 bases and J dropped 9 bases, with 23 bases sitting between them. In germline, CDR1 is MDHEN, CDR2 SYDVKM. The CDR3 spans 13 residues. CDR3 nucleotides: TGTGCCGGGGGGGACACGACCCTCACACCGCAGTACTTC. Its protein product is CAGGDTTLTPQYF.

This clonotype has just a few counts. The rearrangement joins TRBV27 to TRBJ2-5; D gene unclear. Per the germline V gene, CDR1 is MNHEY and CDR2 is SMNVEV (reference sequence). Trimming shortened V by 7 bases and J by 3 bases, and 12 bases separated the two germline ends. The CDR3 sequence is 13 residues long. The CDR3 nucleotides are TGTGCCAGCAAAGAGGCGGCGAAAGAGACCCAGTACTTC. Its translation: CASKEAAKETQYF.

At least ten counts were recorded for this clonotype. The chain links TRBV12-3 or TRBV12-4 to TRBJ2-7, with TRBD1 matching 7 bases. This CDR3 is 11 amino acids long. J gave up 5 bases and V 5 bases, and 0 bases lay outside the gene matches. CDR3: CASSTGDEQYF. The CDR3 coding sequence is TGTGCCAGCAGTACAGGGGACGAGCAGTACTTC.

This chain joins TRBV18 and TRBJ2-1; TRBD1 might be the D (5 bases). Germline-derived CDR1 and CDR2 are KGHSH and LQKENI. The V end lost 3 bases, the J end lost 4 bases, and 13 bases lay between the germline ends. The CDR3 has 15 amino acids. The CDR3 bases are TGTGCCAGCTCACCGACCAGGGCGAGTTACAATGAGCAGTTCTTC. Translating gives CASSPTRASYNEQFF. Variable domain in full (rest from reference TRBV18 and TRBJ2-1): NAGVMQNPRHLVRRRGQEARLRCSPMKGHSHVYWYRQLPEEGLKFMVYLQKENIIDESGMPKERFSAEFPKEGPSILRIQQVVRGDSAAYFCASSPTRASYNEQFFGPGTRLTVL.

This clonotype has only a few counts. V gene TRBV7-8 combines with J gene TRBJ1-5; D not certain. In germline, CDR1 is SGHVS, CDR2 FQNEAQ. CDR3 length: 16 amino acids. Trimming stripped 2 bases from V and 5 bases from J, with 16 bases between. CDR3 nucleotides: TGTGCCAGCAGCTTATTCGGCCGGACCAATGATCAGCCCCAGCATTTT. This sequence encodes CASSLFGRTNDQPQHF.

A few counts support this clonotype. The V and J genes are TRBV29-1 and TRBJ2-3, with D possibly being TRBD1 (6 bases). V was shortened by 1 base and J by 5 bases, with 13 bases between the two germline ends. This CDR3 comprises 14 residues. CDR1 is SQVTM, CDR2 ANQGSEA, per germline. The CDR3 region has the DNA TGCAGCGTTGAAGGGGGTTTGACAGGAGATACGCAGTATTTT. Protein sequence: CSVEGGLTGDTQYF.

This clonotype was recorded many times. V usage is TRBV7-3 and J usage is TRBJ2-3, with 7 nucleotides matching TRBD1. Germline V lookup: CDR1 SGHTA, CDR2 FQGTGA. V shed 3 bases, J shed 1 base, and the junction held 1 base outside the gene matches. The CDR3 has 14 amino acids. In DNA, the CDR3 is TGTGCCAGCAGCTTCGACAGGGGCACAGATACGCAGTATTTT. Protein: CASSFDRGTDTQYF. Full variable domain (outside the CDR3, taken from reference TRBV7-3 and TRBJ2-3): GAGVSQTPSNKVTEKGKYVELRCDPISGHTALYWYRQSLGQGPEFLIYFQGTGAADDSGLPNDRFFAVRPEGSVSTLKIQRTERGDSAVYLCASSFDRGTDTQYFGPGTRLTVL.

The chain carries TRBV5-1 and TRBJ2-5; the match to TRBD2 covers 7 bases. The CDR3 loop spans 16 amino acids. The junction had 6 bases not matched to a gene; V was cut back by 1 base and J by 0 bases. Looked up from germline, CDR1 is SGHRS and CDR2 is YFSETQ. The CDR3 DNA is TGCGCCAGCAGCTTGTTCCCCCTAGCGGACCAAGAGACCCAGTACTTC. Protein: CASSLFPLADQETQYF. The full variable domain, completed using reference TRBV5-1 and TRBJ2-5, is KAGVTQTPRYLIKTRGQQVTLSCSPISGHRSVSWYQQTPGQGLQFLFEYFSETQRNKGNFPGRFSGRQFSNSRSEMNVSTLELGDSALYLCASSLFPLADQETQYFGPGTRLLVL.

This clonotype has only a few counts. This chain joins TRBV10-3 and TRBJ2-6; D unclear. The germline V gene encodes CDR1 ENHRY and CDR2 SYGVKD. This CDR3 is 16 amino acids long. V shed 4 bases and J shed 4 bases, with 14 bases lying between them. Here the CDR3 reads CAISVARSGGANVLTF. The CDR3 DNA sequence: TGTGCCATCAGTGTTGCTCGATCTGGCGGGGCCAACGTCCTGACTTTC.

Only a few counts were recorded for this clonotype. This rearrangement joins TRBV24-1 to TRBJ2-3; TRBD1 is a possible D gene (6 bases). This CDR3 is built from 13 residues. V shed 5 bases and J shed 3 bases, with 8 bases lying between them. The germline CDR1 and CDR2 sequences are KGHDR and SFDVKD. CDR3 amino acids: CATSATGTDTQYF. The CDR3 DNA reads TGTGCCACCAGTGCTACAGGGACAGATACGCAGTATTTT.

The J gene is TRBJ2-7, the V gene TRBV9; 7 nucleotides align to TRBD1. V was pared by 3 bases and J by 2 bases, with 5 bases of the junction left unmatched. This CDR3 has 14 residues. Germline V gene data show CDR1 as SGDLS and CDR2 as YYNGEE. The CDR3 loop is CASSAYQGAYEQYF. DNA for the CDR3: TGTGCCAGCAGCGCATACCAGGGGGCCTACGAGCAGTACTTC. Together with reference TRBV9 and TRBJ2-7, the CDR3 gives the full variable domain: DSGVTQTPKHLITATGQRVTLRCSPRSGDLSVYWYQQSLDQGLQFLIQYYNGEERAKGNILERFSAQQFPDLHSELNLSSLELGDSALYFCASSAYQGAYEQYFGPGTRLTVT.

The CDR3 nucleotides are TGCAGTGCTACCCCTGGGGGGGGCACTGAAGCTTTCTTT. Its translation: CSATPGGGTEAFF. The chain is built from TRBV20-1 and TRBJ1-1; TRBD1 might be the D (5 bases). Germline lookup yields CDR1 DFQATT and CDR2 SNEGSKA (reference sequence). The CDR3 runs to 13 residues. V gave up 4 bases and J gave up 4 bases, with 13 bases separating them.

This clonotype turned up a few times. This chain links TRBV5-6 with TRBJ2-1, with 8 nucleotides matching TRBD2. CDR1 and CDR2 (germline): SGHDT, YYEEEE. J lost 0 bases, V lost 6 bases, and 5 bases had no gene match. The CDR3 loop spans 15 amino acids. CDR3 sequence: CASITSGISYNEQFF. In DNA, the CDR3 is TGTGCCAGCATCACTAGCGGAATCTCCTACAATGAGCAGTTCTTC. Looking up the rest from reference TRBV5-6 and TRBJ2-1 gives the full variable domain: DAGVTQSPTHLIKTRGQQVTLRCSPKSGHDTVSWYQQALGQGPQFIFQYYEEEERQRGNFPDRFSGHQFPNYSSELNVNALLLGDSALYLCASITSGISYNEQFFGPGTRLTVL.

The rearrangement joins TRBV20-1 to TRBJ2-1; 10 bases align to TRBD2. V shed 1 base, J shed 0 bases, and the junction held 3 bases outside the gene matches. Per the germline V gene, CDR1 is DFQATT and CDR2 is SNEGSKA (reference sequence). The CDR3 is 16 amino acids. CDR3 bases: TGCAGTGCTAGAGTGAGCGGGGGGGTCTCCTACAATGAGCAGTTCTTC. Protein product: CSARVSGGVSYNEQFF.